The clone carrying this T cell receptor beta chain came up many times. Its antigen is still unknown. V lost 6 bases to trimming and J lost 2 bases, with 18 bases between them. Germline CDR1 SGHRS, CDR2 YFSETQ. The CDR3 is made up of 15 amino acids. This record belongs to a study of T cells in Graves' hyperthyroidism and ophthalmopathy. At the level of the study: Peripheral blood draws took place at initial diagnosis, ahead of any treatment.

Patients counted as stable if ophthalmopathy did not develop within 18 months. The study excluded patients with uncontrolled infection, other autoimmune disease, pregnancy or lactation. Overall study findings and caveats: Model predictions of ophthalmopathy came a median approximately 6.8 months before onset.

Regions amplified from RNA transcripts were the TCR beta CDR3 regions. The HTBI set primed first-round TCR CDR3 RT-PCR. In TCRdb, the multiplex PCR reads were re-called with MiXCR into one record per CDR3 protein. The sample consists of about 400,000 distinct CDR3 sequences, around 14% of them appearing once. The sequencing input was blood. This clonotype originated in a young woman with Graves' hyperthyroidism. The chain joins TRBV5-1 to TRBJ2-7; D is perhaps TRBD2 (7 bases). CDR3 amino acids: CASTVGGTLTYEQYF. The CDR3 DNA is TGCGCCAGCACCGTGGGAGGGACACTAACCTACGAGCAGTACTTC.